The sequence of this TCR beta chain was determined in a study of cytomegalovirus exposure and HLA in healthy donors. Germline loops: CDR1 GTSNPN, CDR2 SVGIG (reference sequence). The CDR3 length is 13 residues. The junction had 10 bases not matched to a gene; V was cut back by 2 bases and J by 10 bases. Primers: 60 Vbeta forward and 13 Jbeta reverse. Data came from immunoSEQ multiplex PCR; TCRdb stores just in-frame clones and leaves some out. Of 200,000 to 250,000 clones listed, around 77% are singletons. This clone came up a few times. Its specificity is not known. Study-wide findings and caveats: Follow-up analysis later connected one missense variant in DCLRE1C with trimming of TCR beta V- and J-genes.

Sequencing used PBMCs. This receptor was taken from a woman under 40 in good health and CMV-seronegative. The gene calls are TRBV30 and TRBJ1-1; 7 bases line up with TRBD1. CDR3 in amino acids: CAWSTERQGRAFF. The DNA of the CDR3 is TGTGCCTGGAGTACAGAGCGACAGGGTAGAGCTTTCTTT. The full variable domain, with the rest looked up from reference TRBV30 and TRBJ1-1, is SQTIHQWPATLVQPVGSPLSLECTVEGTSNPNLYWYRQAAGRGLQLLFYSVGIGQISSEVPQNLSASRPQDRQFILSSKKLLLSDSGFYLCAWSTERQGRAFFGQGTRLTVV.